The clone carrying this T cell receptor beta chain was detected only a few times. Its target is not known. These data come from a study of hypomethylating agent response in myelodysplastic syndrome. Study-level background: Of the myelodysplastic syndrome patients, roughly 9 were male, 2 female. Non-responders met neither complete response nor hematologic improvement criteria, which defined response. General study findings and limits: Shared GLIPH2 clusters possibly recognizing novel MDS antigens remain unconfirmed.

Assay: immunoSEQ multiplex PCR; the TCRdb copy retains only in-frame clones and omits some. This sample has 2,800 or so clones; more than 65% occur once, and the top ten carry around 29%. V was trimmed by 4 bases and J by 0 bases, leaving 10 bases between them. The CDR3 is 15 residues long. The germline gives CDR1 LNHDA, CDR2 SQIVND (reference sequence). The specimen comprised bone marrow, sampled before or after starting hypomethylating agent treatment for myelodysplastic syndrome (not recorded which). The TCR originated in a human donor with myelodysplastic syndrome. The rearrangement uses TRBV19 and TRBJ1-5; D is undetermined. CDR3 nucleotides: TGTGCCAGTAGTAAGACAACCTATAGCAATCAGCCCCAGCATTTT. Translation: CASSKTTYSNQPQHF. The full variable domain, in which reference TRBV19 and TRBJ1-5 provide the parts outside the CDR3, is DGGITQSPKYLFRKEGQNVTLSCEQNLNHDAMYWYRQDPGQGLRLIYYSQIVNDFQKGDIAEGYSVSREKKESFPLTVTSAQKNPTAFYLCASSKTTYSNQPQHFGDGTRLSIL.